The rows below give T cell receptor beta chains drawn from one sample of a study of shared clonotypes between healthy human individuals. Assay used: immunoSEQ multiplex PCR; TCRdb lists only in-frame clones, some missing. The sample lists about 380,000 clones; 96% were seen once. What was sequenced was memory CD8+ T cells sorted from blood. The receptors come from a man between 25 and 39 years old in good health. Each CDR3 is given with its conserved first and last residue.

v_gene	j_gene	CDR3aa
TRBV6-6	TRBJ1-2	CASTPGQGARKHGYTF
TRBV4-1	TRBJ2-4	CASRPRTGRYF
TRBV4-1	TRBJ1-5	CASSQTGTGGINQPQHF
TRBV2	TRBJ1-1	CASGAGTVSRNTEAFF
TRBV28	TRBJ2-2	CASSSVGVTTGELFF
TRBV15	TRBJ2-4	CATSSQSPGVHIQYF
TRBV7-2	TRBJ2-3	CASSFSGGTDTQYF
TRBV5-5	TRBJ1-3	CASSLFPSSGNTIYF
TRBV5-1	TRBJ2-1	CASSLRRGSSYNEQFF
TRBV7-9	TRBJ2-7	CASSLGAGPLYEQYF
TRBV6-5	TRBJ2-5	CASSSGVTQYF
TRBV6-6	TRBJ2-2	CASRLGLAGTGELFF
TRBV27	TRBJ2-7	CASRSLRSTGKDYEQYF
TRBV29-1	TRBJ2-3	CSVYIAGGTDTQYF
TRBV10-3	TRBJ2-2	CAISTANTGELFF
TRBV5-1	TRBJ2-1	CASSLGSSVDEQFF
TRBV7-2	TRBJ2-7	CASSPRTAWGEQYF
TRBV28	TRBJ1-5	CASSVPRGSNQPQHF
TRBV4-1	TRBJ1-1	CASSQGGRGAFF
TRBV2	TRBJ2-3	CASSPTSSDSTDTQYF
TRBV9	TRBJ2-7	CASSVAAGGSYEQYF
TRBV21-1	TRBJ2-2	CASSPQSGLAGKNTGELFF
TRBV9	TRBJ2-5	CASSVAIYASGRNWETQYF
TRBV25-1	TRBJ1-1	CASREDTEAFF
TRBV14	TRBJ1-1	CASSQDMNTEAFF
TRBV7-3	TRBJ2-1	CASSLASGTRGSYNEQFF
TRBV10-3	TRBJ2-5	CAISGLAGAETQYF
TRBV2	TRBJ1-5	CASSGTGGKPQHF
TRBV6-1	TRBJ2-3	CASSEGLIALRYLRTDTQYF
TRBV19	TRBJ2-1	CASKAVSNEQFF
TRBV7-9	TRBJ2-7	CASSFGQVYEQYF
TRBV10-3	TRBJ2-1	CAISLEGFF
TRBV5-1	TRBJ2-7	CASSLAPRDNSYEQYF
TRBV7-9	TRBJ2-1	CASSTGLSVTNEQFF
TRBV6-1	TRBJ2-1	CASMAPPYNEQFF
TRBV7-9	TRBJ2-1	CASSSAGWNEQFF
TRBV10-3	TRBJ2-7	CAISGDTYEQYF